This T cell receptor beta chain was found in a study of blood T cell repertoires in COVID-19. Trimming pared 2 bases from V and 3 bases from J, leaving 22 bases between. CDR3 size: 19 residues. The method was immunoSEQ multiplex PCR; TCRdb's version includes in-frame clones alone and lacks a portion of them. The sample has 300,000 to 400,000 clones; 87% are singletons. The V and J genes are TRBV23-1 and TRBJ2-2; tentatively, D is TRBD1 (5 bases). TRBV23-1 is an ORF; its function is uncertain. This TCR derives from a young man with COVID-19, enrolled during active disease. Sample: peripheral blood. The CDR3 spells CASSQPTVNQIKYTGELFF. Written as DNA, the CDR3 is TGCGCCAGCAGTCAACCGACAGTTAACCAAATCAAATACACCGGGGAGCTGTTTTTT.